This T cell receptor (beta chain) was captured in a study of T cell repertoires in cytomegalovirus infection. As for the study in general: Public TCR beta signatures were indicative of both CMV infection and a matching HLA type.

TCRdb itself ran the reads through MiXCR, one entry per CDR3 protein. The table includes approximately 76,000 distinct CDR3 sequences, 3.7% detected once. The table lists this clonotype with many counts. Its antigen is undetermined. Study findings and constraints: Accumulated public TCR beta family frequency recognized individuals carrying CMV together with the relevant HLA.

The sample taken for sequencing was PBMCs. The receptor's source is a human donor in good health (CMV status not recorded). Some clones in this sample may be carry-over from other donors' samples.

CDR3 in amino acids: CASSLKVGDTQYF. Here the CDR3 DNA reads TGTGCCAGCAGTTTAAAGGTTGGGGATACGCAGTATTTT. This chain uses TRBV27 with TRBJ2-3; D is unclear. The V end lost 2 bases, the J end lost 6 bases, and 9 bases lay between the germline ends. Germline assignment: CDR1 MNHEY and CDR2 SMNVEV (reference sequence). The CDR3 is 13 residues long.